This is a list of T cell receptor beta chains from one sample in a study of T-cell memory formation after mild COVID-19. TCRdb re-analysed the 5' RACE reads in MiXCR, keeping a single row per CDR3 protein. Of roughly 370,000 distinct CDR3 sequences detected, about 16% appear once; the ten largest clones hold 20% to 25%. Sample: PBMCs or a T cell subset sorted from them (not recorded which). These receptors were collected from a man in his late teens or twenties who had mild COVID-19 (a few samples of this study predate the infection). Cell type and time point are not known. Each CDR3 is given with its conserved first and last residue. Fields, in order: CDR3 protein, CDR3 DNA, J gene, D gene, clone size, V gene. A D gene is named only where the DNA matches it firmly. Clone size appears in some rows only: once, few, many, or a class for an expanded clone.

cdr3_aa: CASSLGEDQPQHF; cdr3_nt: TGCGCCAGCAGCTTGGGTGAGGATCAGCCCCAGCATTTT; j_call: TRBJ1-5; d_call: -; clone_size: many; v_call: TRBV5-1
cdr3_aa: CSASRQGGGVRPQHF; cdr3_nt: TGCAGTGCTAGCCGACAGGGCGGAGGAGTGCGGCCCCAGCATTTT; j_call: TRBJ1-5; d_call: TRBD1; clone_size: -; v_call: TRBV20-1
cdr3_aa: CASSPLAGAPDTQYF; cdr3_nt: TGTGCCAGCAGCCCACTGGCGGGGGCCCCAGATACGCAGTATTTT; j_call: TRBJ2-3; d_call: -; clone_size: few; v_call: TRBV7-9
cdr3_aa: CASIEFRDRVIGGYTF; cdr3_nt: TGTGCCAGCATCGAGTTCCGGGACAGGGTAATTGGTGGCTACACCTTC; j_call: TRBJ1-2; d_call: TRBD1; clone_size: few; v_call: TRBV2
cdr3_aa: CASSLTGTSYNEQFF; cdr3_nt: TGTGCCAGCAGTCTCACAGGGACCTCCTACAATGAGCAGTTCTTC; j_call: TRBJ2-1; d_call: -; clone_size: few; v_call: TRBV12-3/TRBV12-4
cdr3_aa: CSAATGTGNNYGYTF; cdr3_nt: TGCAGTGCTGCCACCGGGACAGGGAACAACTATGGCTACACCTTC; j_call: TRBJ1-2; d_call: TRBD1; clone_size: -; v_call: TRBV20-1
cdr3_aa: CASRFSHRATEAFF; cdr3_nt: TGTGCCAGCCGCTTCTCTCACCGGGCCACTGAAGCTTTCTTT; j_call: TRBJ1-1; d_call: -; clone_size: few; v_call: TRBV27
cdr3_aa: CSASPSGESSYNEQFF; cdr3_nt: TGCAGTGCTAGTCCATCGGGGGAAAGCTCCTACAATGAGCAGTTCTTC; j_call: TRBJ2-1; d_call: -; clone_size: -; v_call: TRBV20-1
cdr3_aa: CASSPSGRGNSPLHF; cdr3_nt: TGTGCCAGCAGCCCCAGTGGCAGGGGGAATTCACCCCTCCACTTT; j_call: TRBJ1-6; d_call: TRBD1; clone_size: few; v_call: TRBV7-6
cdr3_aa: CASSVTGGGNQPQHF; cdr3_nt: TGTGCCAGCAGCGTGACAGGGGGCGGCAATCAGCCCCAGCATTTT; j_call: TRBJ1-5; d_call: TRBD1; clone_size: many; v_call: TRBV5-6
cdr3_aa: CASSLGEGGTYGYTF; cdr3_nt: TGCGCCAGCAGCCTCGGAGAAGGGGGAACCTATGGCTACACCTTC; j_call: TRBJ1-2; d_call: -; clone_size: -; v_call: TRBV4-1
cdr3_aa: CAISGTGWGNEQFF; cdr3_nt: TGTGCCATCAGTGGGACAGGGTGGGGCAATGAGCAGTTCTTC; j_call: TRBJ2-1; d_call: TRBD1; clone_size: -; v_call: TRBV10-3
cdr3_aa: CASSSGGAGTDTQYF; cdr3_nt: TGTGCCAGCAGTTCAGGGGGCGCCGGCACAGATACGCAGTATTTT; j_call: TRBJ2-3; d_call: TRBD1; clone_size: -; v_call: TRBV6-5
cdr3_aa: CASSFPVGRVETQYF; cdr3_nt: TGTGCCAGCAGCTTTCCCGTTGGGCGGGTAGAGACCCAGTACTTC; j_call: TRBJ2-5; d_call: -; clone_size: many; v_call: TRBV7-2
cdr3_aa: CASTPGGGRLAKNIQYF; cdr3_nt: TGTGCCAGCACCCCCGGCGGGGGACGACTAGCCAAAAACATTCAGTACTTC; j_call: TRBJ2-4; d_call: TRBD2; clone_size: few; v_call: TRBV12-3/TRBV12-4
cdr3_aa: CASSFNRDITASGELFF; cdr3_nt: TGTGCCAGCAGTTTCAACAGGGATATTACTGCGTCCGGGGAGCTGTTTTTT; j_call: TRBJ2-2; d_call: -; clone_size: few; v_call: TRBV12-3/TRBV12-4
cdr3_aa: CASSPDRGAWTLHF; cdr3_nt: TGTGCCAGCAGCCCGGACAGGGGGGCATGGACCCTCCACTTT; j_call: TRBJ1-6; d_call: TRBD1; clone_size: few; v_call: TRBV6-2/TRBV6-3
cdr3_aa: CASRVTDTQYF; cdr3_nt: TGTGCCAGCAGGGTCACAGATACGCAGTATTTT; j_call: TRBJ2-3; d_call: -; clone_size: -; v_call: TRBV6-1
cdr3_aa: CSATGLAGGQETQYF; cdr3_nt: TGCAGTGCTACTGGACTAGCGGGGGGTCAAGAGACCCAGTACTTC; j_call: TRBJ2-5; d_call: TRBD2; clone_size: few; v_call: TRBV20-1